The present T cell receptor (beta chain) was sequenced within a study of blood T cell repertoires in COVID-19 (dated by TCRdb to 2020 to 2022). Background for the entire study: The collaborator samples originated in the United States, Italy and Spain and spanned the acute and convalescent phases of COVID-19. Samples came from the ongoing ImmuneRACE study (first 160 participants) plus 1,254 subjects from 6 global collaborators. The dataset comprised deeply sampled blood TCRbeta repertoires from subjects exposed to, actively infected with, or recovered from COVID-19. The sample metadata nearly always contained a de-identified subject ID, COVID-19 status, age in years and sex. Where available, HLA class I and class II types were obtained from metadata supplied by the sample provider rather than from assay-based typing. The repertoires were released in a freely available public database intended as a resource for research on the immune response to SARS-CoV-2. The material from the prospective study consisted of cDNA or gDNA derived from T cells, B-cell-depleted T cells, or PBMCs. The study at large found these results: The quantity of clinical and demographic metadata differed by source and by participant and was supplied without curation.

From a lookup of the germline V gene, CDR1 and CDR2 are MNHEY and SVGEGT. Trimming at the junction amounts to 1 base on V and 7 bases on J, and the germline ends lie 29 bases apart. From the cysteine up to the phenylalanine, the CDR3 has a length of 19 residues. Of all the DNA, just the CDR3 is kept, 57 bases in frame from base 1. Whole blood was collected in K2EDTA tubes by collaborating institutions according to the institutions' own protocols. Collaborator samples were shipped for TCRbeta analysis as frozen whole blood, isolated PBMCs, or DNA extracted from either sample type. A note on this clone: What this receptor recognizes is not known. No much larger clonotype is one base removed from it; base qualities were not supplied.

TCRbeta CDR3 regions were amplified from genomic DNA by means of the immunoSEQ Assay, a bias-controlled multiplex PCR. The source study handled its data this way. The number of nucleated cells in each sample was estimated by amplification of reference gene primers within the assay. To quantify the absolute abundance of each unique TCRbeta CDR3 rearrangement, sequence reads were collapsed and filtered. Productive Simpson clonality was computed per sample as the square root of Simpson's diversity index over productive rearrangements. TCRdb took this table from immuneACCESS and kept in-frame rearrangements with V and J called. Such tables lack part of the clones; where checked against another copy, unresolved V genes explain under half of the gap, and the rest is unexplained. V, J and clone size are taken as reported in that table, and D and trimming were inferred from the DNA itself. The sample contains 120,000 or so clones, just under 90% of them found a single time. More than 2% of the sample comes from the top ten.

The sequence was obtained from a woman in her 50s with acute or convalescent COVID-19. The chain is assembled from TRBV6-2 or TRBV6-3 and TRBJ2-7; there is no confident call for the D gene. Sequenced input: peripheral blood. The nucleotides are TGTGCCAGCAGTTACTACGTCTTCGTGGCAGGCCATAAACCTACTGAGCAGTACTTC. Its translation is CASSYYVFVAGHKPTEQYF.